This TCR beta chain appears in the sequencing data of a study of T cell responses to AZD1222 COVID-19 vaccine. The study's findings and limits: Clonal diversity was possibly underestimated; the donors were predominantly white British and more often female. With two AZD1222 doses given, Spike-specific TCR breadth and depth both rose. The repertoires were collected only after the peak T cell response. Seropositive at baseline were only a handful of AZD1222 recipients.

Points on this clone: The target antigen is unknown.

The CDR3 is 13 amino acids. Trimming stripped 0 bases from V and 5 bases from J, with 5 bases between. The germline gives CDR1 SGDLS, CDR2 YYNGEE. Clones were sequenced by immunoSEQ multiplex PCR, and TCRdb holds only the in-frame ones, with some missing. The table has 140,000 to 150,000 clones, roughly four fifths seen once. This sample comprised peripheral blood, obtained on day 0 of MenACWY control vaccination. This receptor was identified in an adult in good health. The V and J genes are TRBV9 and TRBJ2-2; D gene unclear. As DNA, the CDR3 is TGTGCCAGCAGCGTAGCAGTAACCGGGGAGCTGTTTTTT. This codes for CASSVAVTGELFF.